A single sample gave rise to the 21 T cell receptor beta chains below, sequenced in a study of blood T cell repertoires in COVID-19. TCRdb keeps only in-frame clones here, not all; method: immunoSEQ multiplex PCR. Of roughly 230,000 clones in the sample, around 83% are singletons; the top ten hold around 0.97%. Material for sequencing was peripheral blood. The receptors derive from a man in his forties with acute or convalescent COVID-19.

Notes on this clone: Within the sample, other DNA sequences also encode this same CDR3. This chain connects TRBV19 to TRBJ2-5; D is ambiguous. The CDR3 contains 11 residues. Trimming left V 5 bases short and J 4 bases short, with 5 bases between. Per germline, CDR1 LNHDA and CDR2 SQIVND (reference sequence). The DNA for the CDR3 is TGTGCCAGTAGTCCCGGAGAGACCCAGTACTTC. This translates into CASSPGETQYF. Together with reference TRBV19 and TRBJ2-5, the CDR3 gives the full variable domain: DGGITQSPKYLFRKEGQNVTLSCEQNLNHDAMYWYRQDPGQGLRLIYYSQIVNDFQKGDIAEGYSVSREKKESFPLTVTSAQKNPTAFYLCASSPGETQYFGPGTRLLVL.

This sequence joins TRBV27 and TRBJ2-3, with 7 bases fitting TRBD2. The CDR3 runs 14 residues. Germline CDR1 and CDR2: MNHEY and SMNVEV (reference sequence). The V gene end was trimmed by 6 bases and the J gene end by 3 bases; junction bases not matched to a gene: 6. The CDR3 is CASSRGEGTDTQYF. CDR3 in DNA: TGTGCCAGCAGCCGGGGGGAGGGAACAGATACGCAGTATTTT.

The gene calls are TRBV9 and TRBJ1-4; weak D call: TRBD1 (6 bases). The V gene lost 1 base and the J gene lost 7 bases, with 14 bases spanning the gap. Looked up from germline, CDR1 is SGDLS and CDR2 is YYNGEE. This CDR3 contains 15 residues. The CDR3 DNA reads TGTGCCAGCAGCGTAACAGGGAGGGGAAGTGAAAAACTGTTTTTT. Translation: CASSVTGRGSEKLFF.

The gene calls are TRBV7-2 and TRBJ2-3; no definite D call. Germline CDR1 reads SGHTA; CDR2 reads FQGNSA. V lost 5 bases, J lost 2 bases, and 11 bases lay in between. The CDR3 spans 14 residues. This CDR3 is CASSPPRYTDTQYF. The CDR3 DNA reads TGTGCCAGCAGCCCTCCCCGGTACACAGATACGCAGTATTTT.

The DNA for the CDR3 is TGTGCCAGCAGCCTCCCTAGCGGGGGGTTAGAGACCCAGTACTTC. It translates to CASSLPSGGLETQYF. V gene TRBV6-2 or TRBV6-3 combines with J gene TRBJ2-5; 11 bases are shared with TRBD2. V shed 6 bases, J shed 4 bases, and the junction held 7 bases outside the gene matches. Germline loops: CDR1 MNHEY, CDR2 SVGEGT. The CDR3 has 15 amino acids.

This chain links TRBV29-1 with TRBJ1-2; the D is unclear. Trimming removed 3 bases from V and 1 base from J, with 6 bases in between. Germline loops: CDR1 SQVTM, CDR2 ANQGSEA. The CDR3 runs to 12 residues. DNA for the CDR3: TGCAGCGTTGAGGCCAATAACTATGGCTACACCTTC. Translated, it gives CSVEANNYGYTF.

J is TRBJ1-1 and V is TRBV5-6, with D possibly matching TRBD1 (5 bases). The CDR3 spans 18 residues. In germline, CDR1 is SGHDT, CDR2 YYEEEE. V was trimmed by 3 bases and J by 1 base, leaving 22 bases between them. As DNA, the CDR3 is TGTGCCAGCAGCTCGTCCATAAATATTCAGGGCCCGAACACTGAAGCTTTCTTT. Encoded protein: CASSSSINIQGPNTEAFF.

This chain uses TRBV7-8 with TRBJ2-1, with 9 bases lining up with TRBD1. The CDR3 extends over 16 amino acids. The junction had 6 bases not matched to a gene; V was cut back by 1 base and J by 5 bases. From germline, CDR1 is SGHVS and CDR2 FQNEAQ. The chain's CDR3 is CASSLGTGAPHNEQFF. The CDR3 DNA is TGTGCCAGCAGCTTAGGGACAGGGGCGCCCCACAATGAGCAGTTCTTC.

This sequence joins TRBV7-6 and TRBJ1-4, with TRBD1 matching 10 bases. The V segment lost 4 bases and the J segment 7 bases; nucleotides outside the gene matches: 9. The CDR3 has 16 residues. CDR1 and CDR2 from the germline V gene are SGHVS and FNYEAQ. The CDR3 DNA is TGTGCCAGCAGCTCCGGACAGGGGGGATCTGGTGAAAAACTGTTTTTT. This translates into CASSSGQGGSGEKLFF.

This chain connects TRBV7-3 to TRBJ2-1; TRBD2 agrees at 14 bases. CDR1 SGHTA and CDR2 FQGTGA come from the germline V gene. V shed 5 bases, J shed 13 bases, and the junction held 10 bases outside the gene matches. CDR3 length equals 15 residues. CDR3 sequence reads: CASSLRAGLAGAQFF. DNA of the CDR3: TGTGCCAGCAGCCTCCGCGCGGGACTAGCGGGAGCCCAGTTCTTC. Full variable domain (rest looked up from reference TRBV7-3 and TRBJ2-1): GAGVSQTPSNKVTEKGKYVELRCDPISGHTALYWYRQSLGQGPEFLIYFQGTGAADDSGLPNDRFFAVRPEGSVSTLKIQRTERGDSAVYLCASSLRAGLAGAQFFGPGTRLTVL.

The V gene is TRBV4-3, the J gene TRBJ2-2, with D possibly matching TRBD2 (6 bases). The V and J ends lost 3 bases and 2 bases respectively, with 10 bases between them. The CDR3 is 15 amino acids. Per the germline V gene, CDR1 is LGHNA and CDR2 is YSLEER. The CDR3 protein is CASSQTGVNTGELFF. Here the CDR3 DNA reads TGCGCCAGCAGCCAGACGGGGGTCAACACCGGGGAGCTGTTTTTT.

The gene calls are TRBV5-6 and TRBJ2-3, with a weak D call TRBD1 (5 bases). CDR1 SGHDT and CDR2 YYEEEE come from the germline V gene. The CDR3 spans 15 residues. The V and J ends lost 2 bases and 4 bases respectively, with 14 bases between them. For the CDR3, the DNA is TGTGCCAGCAGCTTCAACCCCTCAGGGTCAGATACGCAGTATTTT. Translating it yields CASSFNPSGSDTQYF.

The chain is built from TRBV9 and TRBJ2-3, with 7 bases identical to TRBD2. The CDR3 runs 14 residues. CDR1 is SGDLS and CDR2 is YYNGEE in the germline V gene. Unmatched junction bases numbered 2, after V lost 0 bases and J lost 4 bases. The CDR3 reads CASSVVGGADTQYF. For the CDR3, the DNA is TGTGCCAGCAGCGTAGTGGGGGGGGCAGATACGCAGTATTTT.

The V gene is TRBV5-1, the J gene TRBJ2-1; 7 nucleotides agree with TRBD1. Germline V gene sequence: CDR1 SGHRS, CDR2 YFSETQ. This CDR3 region has 13 residues. J gave up 9 bases and V 3 bases, and 6 bases lay outside the gene matches. The CDR3 nucleotides read TGCGCCAGCAGCTCTTCCCGGGACAGTGAGCAGTTCTTC. Residues: CASSSSRDSEQFF. The full variable domain, rest sourced from reference TRBV5-1 and TRBJ2-1, is KAGVTQTPRYLIKTRGQQVTLSCSPISGHRSVSWYQQTPGQGLQFLFEYFSETQRNKGNFPGRFSGRQFSNSRSEMNVSTLELGDSALYLCASSSSRDSEQFFGPGTRLTVL.

As DNA, the CDR3 is TGTGCCAGCAGCGGGAGACCTACCCTGGGCTCTGAAGCTTTCTTT. This translates into CASSGRPTLGSEAFF. This chain joins TRBV5-5 and TRBJ1-1, with no clear D. CDR1 is SGHKS, CDR2 YYEKEE, per germline (reference sequence). V was clipped by 4 bases and J by 6 bases, with 19 bases between them. The CDR3 contains 15 residues.

This clone came up a few times. The chain recombines TRBV1 with TRBJ2-7; the table gives TRBD2 as D, unverified against the DNA. TRBV1 is marked as a pseudogene. The CDR3 runs to 13 residues. CDR3 bases: TGCACCATCAAGACTAGCGGCACCTACGAGCAGTACTTC. It is translated as CTIKTSGTYEQYF.

This chain links TRBV30 with TRBJ1-1; TRBD1 is a possible D gene (6 bases). Germline V gives CDR1 GTSNPN, CDR2 SVGIG (reference sequence). The CDR3 length is 14 residues. Trimming left V 4 bases short and J 8 bases short, with 20 bases between. CDR3 protein: CAWITPTGPMEAFF. The CDR3 DNA sequence: TGTGCCTGGATTACTCCGACAGGCCCCATGGAAGCTTTCTTT. The whole variable domain, filled in from reference TRBV30 and TRBJ1-1, reads SQTIHQWPATLVQPVGSPLSLECTVEGTSNPNLYWYRQAAGRGLQLLFYSVGIGQISSEVPQNLSASRPQDRQFILSSKKLLLSDSGFYLCAWITPTGPMEAFFGQGTRLTVV.

The chain has TRBV7-2 and TRBJ1-5; possible D gene TRBD1, 5 bases. Germline-derived CDR1 and CDR2 are SGHTA and FQGNSA. The V end was cut by 5 bases, the J end by 5 bases, with 13 bases between. This CDR3 contains 14 residues. The CDR3 nucleotides are TGTGCCAGCAGCCAAAGGGGAAACCATCAGCCCCAGCATTTT. This codes for CASSQRGNHQPQHF.

This chain connects TRBV7-2 to TRBJ1-4, with D perhaps TRBD1 (5 bases). Deletions cut 0 bases from V and 3 bases from J, with 20 bases between. The CDR3 runs to 19 residues. Germline V gene data show CDR1 as SGHTA and CDR2 as FQGNSA. This CDR3 is CASSLAEQRQLTPNEKLFF. CDR3 in DNA: TGTGCCAGCAGCTTAGCGGAACAGAGACAGCTCACCCCTAATGAAAAACTGTTTTTT.

This clone showed up many times. CDR3 DNA: TGTGCCAGCAGTGACTCTAGCGGGGGGGCCAATGAGCAGTTCTTC. Its translation is CASSDSSGGANEQFF. The chain links TRBV6-4 to TRBJ2-1, with 11 bases aligning to TRBD2. V was clipped by 0 bases and J by 6 bases; unmatched bases: 1. The CDR3 extends over 15 amino acids. CDR1 and CDR2 (germline): MRHNA, SNTAGT.

This clone was observed once. The CDR3 region is CAISRGQSSGNTIYF. DNA for the CDR3: TGTGCCATCAGTAGGGGGCAGAGCTCTGGAAACACCATATATTTT. The V and J genes are TRBV10-3 and TRBJ1-3, with 7 bases aligning to TRBD1. V lost 5 bases and J lost 0; bases outside the gene matches: 4. Germline V gives CDR1 ENHRY, CDR2 SYGVKD. The length of the CDR3 is 15 residues.